A single sample is the source of the 18 T cell receptor beta chains below, sequenced in a study of blood T cell repertoires in COVID-19. TCRdb's copy holds only in-frame clones and misses some; the assay was immunoSEQ multiplex PCR. The sample carries more than 200,000 clones, approximately 80% recorded once. Sequencing input: peripheral blood. The receptors here all came from a man aged 40-55 years with acute or convalescent COVID-19.

The rearrangement joins TRBV10-3 to TRBJ2-1; no clear D gene. Germline V lookup: CDR1 ENHRY, CDR2 SYGVKD. The CDR3 spans 14 residues. V lost 1 base to trimming and J lost 5 bases, with 9 bases between them. CDR3 in DNA: TGTGCCATCAGTGAGTTCCTAGAAAACAATGAGCAGTTCTTC. Its protein is CAISEFLENNEQFF.

V usage is TRBV6-1 and J usage is TRBJ1-5, with a weak D call TRBD1 (5 bases). V was clipped by 0 bases and J by 9 bases, with 12 bases between them. Looked up from germline, CDR1 is MNHNS and CDR2 is SASEGT. This CDR3 contains 14 residues. The CDR3 DNA sequence: TGTGCCAGCAGTGAAGCTGGGGGGGGACTGCCCCAGCATTTT. It encodes CASSEAGGGLPQHF.

The chain joins TRBV10-3 to TRBJ1-4; tentative D call: TRBD1 (6 bases). There are 14 residues in the CDR3. Trimming shortened V by 5 bases and J by 5 bases, and 12 bases separated the two germline ends. Germline V lookup: CDR1 ENHRY, CDR2 SYGVKD. The CDR3 here is CAISKMGTNEKLFF. In DNA, the CDR3 is TGTGCCATCAGTAAAATGGGGACAAATGAAAAACTGTTTTTT.

Worth noting for this clone: The identical CDR3 is also encoded by other nucleotide sequences in the sample. V is TRBV5-5 and J is TRBJ1-3; D perhaps matches TRBD1 (5 bases). Germline CDR1 SGHKS, CDR2 YYEKEE (reference sequence). V lost 3 bases and J lost 0, with 19 bases in between. The CDR3 has 18 amino acids. The CDR3 DNA reads as TGTGCCAGCAGCTCTCTTCTAGGGGTTATTTCCTCTGGAAACACCATATATTTT. Its protein is CASSSLLGVISSGNTIYF.

The V gene is TRBV12-3 or TRBV12-4, the J gene TRBJ2-5; a possible D gene is TRBD1 (6 bases). V lost 2 bases to trimming and J lost 7 bases, with 11 bases between them. The CDR3 is made up of 13 amino acids. CDR3 sequence reads: CASSLFRGRTQYF. Written as DNA, the CDR3 is TGTGCCAGCAGTTTATTCAGGGGCCGGACCCAGTACTTC.

The chain links TRBV7-2 to TRBJ2-7, with TRBD2 identical over 16 bases. The CDR3 is 17 residues long. The germline V gene has CDR1 SGHTA and CDR2 FQGNSA. Germline trimming cut 5 bases from V and 4 bases from J; bases unmatched to any gene: 8. In DNA form, the CDR3 reads TGTGCCAGCAGCCTTAGTACGGGACTAGCGGGAGGGTACGAGCAGTACTTC. It is translated as CASSLSTGLAGGYEQYF.

This clone was seen a single time. The chain has TRBV7-9 and TRBJ1-6; TRBD1 might be the D (5 bases). Germline assignment: CDR1 SEHNR and CDR2 FQNEAQ (reference sequence). The CDR3 is 14 residues long. V was cut by 3 bases and J by 8 bases, with 11 bases left in between. CDR3 nucleotides: TGTGCCAGCAGCTTCGCGGGGGACCATTCACCCCTCCACTTT. It translates to CASSFAGDHSPLHF.

The chain recombines TRBV7-2 with TRBJ2-3; 7 bases align to TRBD2. J lost 1 base, V lost 0 bases, and 1 base had no gene match. Germline values: CDR1 SGHTA, CDR2 FQGNSA. CDR3 size: 15 residues. CDR3 loop: CASSLALAGTDTQYF. The DNA of the CDR3 is TGTGCCAGCAGCTTAGCGCTAGCGGGCACAGATACGCAGTATTTT.

The J gene is TRBJ2-1, the V gene TRBV11-2; 12 nucleotides line up with TRBD1. Germline V lookup: CDR1 SGHAT, CDR2 FQNNGV. V shed 2 bases, J shed 8 bases, and the junction held 7 bases outside the gene matches. The CDR3 has 16 residues. The CDR3 nucleotides are TGTGCCAGCAGCTTAATGGGGACAGGGGGCGTGTATGAGCAGTTCTTC. The encoded protein is CASSLMGTGGVYEQFF.

The CDR3 loop is CASTNRGTANEKLFF. CDR3 bases: TGTGCCAGTACCAACCGGGGAACGGCTAATGAAAAACTGTTTTTT. V and J are TRBV19 and TRBJ1-4; D is unclear. CDR3 length: 15 amino acids. Germline V gene data show CDR1 as LNHDA and CDR2 as SQIVND (reference sequence). Trimming left V 7 bases short and J 3 bases short, with 15 bases between.

The CDR3: CASSLSGSKNNEQFF. The CDR3 coding sequence is TGTGCCAGCTCACTTAGCGGGAGTAAAAACAATGAGCAGTTCTTC. This chain joins TRBV18 and TRBJ2-1; TRBD2 matches 9 bases. Trimming removed 4 bases from V and 5 bases from J; junction bases left unmatched: 6. CDR3 size: 15 residues. CDR1 is KGHSH, CDR2 LQKENI, per germline.

The chain has TRBV7-2 and TRBJ1-5; D gene ambiguous. Germline assignment: CDR1 SGHTA and CDR2 FQGNSA. With 1 base removed from V and 2 bases from J, the gap between germline ends came to 12 bases. The CDR3 has 16 residues. The CDR3 nucleotides are TGTGCCAGCAGCTTAGGCGTCACCCCGGGCAATCAGCCCCAGCATTTT. As protein: CASSLGVTPGNQPQHF.

The chain couples TRBV6-5 to TRBJ2-7, with TRBD2 matching 7 bases. V shed 11 bases, J shed 3 bases, and the junction held 7 bases outside the gene matches. This CDR3 comprises 12 residues. Per the germline V gene, CDR1 is MNHEY and CDR2 is SVGAGI. The chain's CDR3 is CAVRLASYEQYF. CDR3 sequence (DNA): TGTGCCGTGAGACTAGCCAGCTACGAGCAGTACTTC.

The V call is TRBV6-5, the J call TRBJ1-5, with TRBD1 matching over 11 bases. With 6 bases clipped from V and 5 bases from J, the junction kept 6 bases outside the gene matches. The CDR3 runs 15 residues. Germline V CDR1 and CDR2: MNHEY, SVGAGI. The CDR3 sequence: CASRPRTGGDQPQHF. The CDR3 nucleotides read TGTGCCAGCAGGCCTCGGACAGGGGGCGATCAGCCCCAGCATTTT.

This clone was detected only a few times. The gene calls are TRBV5-1 and TRBJ2-1; D may be TRBD2 (5 bases). Between the trimmed V and J ends, which lost 0 bases and 10 bases, there was a span of 11 bases. Per germline, CDR1 SGHRS and CDR2 YFSETQ. This CDR3 comprises 13 residues. DNA for the CDR3: TGCGCCAGCAGCTTGGGCTCGGGATACGAGCAGTTCTTC. Its protein product is CASSLGSGYEQFF.

The chain combines TRBV7-9 with TRBJ2-5, with no clear D. The ends were cut back, 5 bases at V and 3 bases at J, with 4 bases in the middle. The germline V gene encodes CDR1 SEHNR and CDR2 FQNEAQ (reference sequence). The CDR3 has 11 amino acids. CDR3 loop: CASSREETQYF. As DNA, the CDR3 is TGTGCCAGCAGCCGTGAAGAGACCCAGTACTTC.

The table lists this clone with a few counts. J is TRBJ2-2 and V is TRBV10-3; a weak D match, TRBD2 (5 bases). The germline V gene encodes CDR1 ENHRY and CDR2 SYGVKD. This CDR3 region has 14 residues. Trimming shortened V by 4 bases and J by 3 bases, and 9 bases separated the two germline ends. This CDR3 is CAISGGLDTGELFF. CDR3 DNA sequence: TGTGCCATCAGTGGAGGGCTTGACACCGGGGAGCTGTTTTTT.

The CDR3 sequence: CATSDFKDCARTDQPQHF. Written as DNA, the CDR3 is TGTGCCACCAGTGATTTTAAGGATTGCGCCCGGACAGATCAGCCCCAGCATTTT. The chain has TRBV24-1 and TRBJ1-5; maybe TRBD1 (6 bases). Germline-derived CDR1 and CDR2 are KGHDR and SFDVKD. The CDR3 runs 18 residues. Trimming pared 1 base from V and 5 bases from J, leaving 20 bases between.